A single sample gave rise to the 17 T cell receptor beta chains below, sequenced in a study of sequential checkpoint blockade in melanoma. Produced via immunoSEQ multiplex PCR; TCRdb's table is partial and in-frame only. The profile shows roughly 5,300 clones, under 30% of them singletons. Treatment reported: randomized to nivolumab then ipilimumab (arm A) or the reverse (arm B). Here the sequenced sample was tumor tissue (inferred from file names), taken from a patient given nivolumab and ipilimumab in sequence. Receptors originate from a human donor with melanoma.

This clone was detected a few times. The V call is TRBV6-8, the J call TRBJ2-7, with 9 bases fitting TRBD2. Germline-derived CDR1 and CDR2 are MNHGY and SAAAGT. V gave up 0 bases and J gave up 6 bases; unmatched junction bases: 9. The CDR3 is 16 amino acids. CDR3 loop: CASSYSPGGRAPEQYF. The CDR3 DNA is TGTGCCAGCAGTTACTCCCCAGGCGGGAGGGCCCCCGAGCAGTACTTC.

This clone has just a few counts. The rearrangement uses TRBV9 and TRBJ2-1; D remains unclear. Germline V lookup: CDR1 SGDLS, CDR2 YYNGEE. The CDR3 totals 13 residues. Trimming stripped 4 bases from V and 4 bases from J, with 9 bases between. CDR3 coding DNA: TGTGCCAGCAGCTTCAGACTTTACAATGAGCAGTTCTTC. It translates to CASSFRLYNEQFF.

The gene calls are TRBV14 and TRBJ2-7, with D possibly being TRBD2 (5 bases). The CDR3 extends over 14 amino acids. Trimming pared 5 bases from V and 3 bases from J, leaving 14 bases between. Germline CDR1 is SGHDN and CDR2 is FVKESK. The CDR3 here is CASSLRTGYYEQYF. The CDR3 DNA reads as TGTGCCAGCAGCTTAAGAACGGGGTACTACGAGCAGTACTTC. The variable domain in full, with the rest retrieved from reference TRBV14 and TRBJ2-7, is EAGVTQFPSHSVIEKGQTVTLRCDPISGHDNLYWYRRVMGKEIKFLLHFVKESKQDESGMPNNRFLAERTGGTYSTLKVQPAELEDSGVYFCASSLRTGYYEQYFGPGTRLTVT.

The chain combines TRBV7-5 with TRBJ2-3; the D call TRBD1 from the table was never checked on the DNA. TRBV7-5 is given as a pseudogene. This CDR3 contains 17 residues. The CDR3 DNA is TGTGCCAGCAGCTTGGCTCTCTCCCAGGGGATCACAGATACGCAGTATTTT. Residues: CASSLALSQGITDTQYF.

In this sample, this clone is large. The chain has TRBV9 and TRBJ2-2, with 10 positions matching TRBD1. V gave up 3 bases and J gave up 6 bases; unmatched junction bases: 5. The CDR3 is made up of 15 amino acids. Germline V lookup: CDR1 SGDLS, CDR2 YYNGEE. The CDR3 DNA sequence: TGTGCCAGCAGCGCCACCGGACAGGGGGCCGGGGAGCTGTTTTTT. Its protein product is CASSATGQGAGELFF.

This clone came up a few times. This chain uses TRBV11-3 with TRBJ2-3; the match to TRBD2 covers 11 bases. Germline V gene lookup returns CDR1 SGHNT and CDR2 YENEEA. V gave up 1 base and J gave up 5 bases; unmatched junction bases: 2. The CDR3 covers 15 residues. CDR3 residues: CASSLGLAGGDTQYF. As DNA, the CDR3 is TGTGCCAGCAGCTTAGGTCTAGCGGGAGGAGATACGCAGTATTTT.

The CDR3 DNA reads as TGTGCCAGTAGTACCGGACAGGGACGCACAGATACGCAGTATTTT. Its protein product is CASSTGQGRTDTQYF. The rearrangement links TRBV19 to TRBJ2-3, with 8 bases aligning to TRBD1. Germline CDR1 reads LNHDA; CDR2 reads SQIVND (reference sequence). The V segment lost 4 bases and the J segment 1 base; nucleotides outside the gene matches: 4. The CDR3 is 15 amino acids.

The rearrangement uses TRBV19 and TRBJ2-4, with D maybe TRBD1 (8 bases). CDR1 is LNHDA and CDR2 is SQIVND in the germline V gene (reference sequence). The CDR3 runs to 20 residues. Trimming pared 1 base from V and 0 bases from J, leaving 22 bases between. The CDR3, as DNA: TGTGCCAGTAGTATAGCGAGCGGGACAGGAGGTAACCTAGCCAAAAACATTCAGTACTTC. The encoded protein is CASSIASGTGGNLAKNIQYF.

This clone was found a few times. This chain uses TRBV2 with TRBJ2-5; the match to TRBD2 covers 11 bases. CDR1 is SNHLY and CDR2 is FYNNEI in the germline V gene. J lost 5 bases, V lost 8 bases, and 7 bases had no gene match. The CDR3 runs 14 residues. CDR3 amino acids: CASGGLAGGETQYF. The CDR3 DNA follows: TGTGCCAGCGGTGGACTAGCGGGTGGGGAGACCCAGTACTTC. Full variable domain (remainder filled in from reference TRBV2 and TRBJ2-5): EPEVTQTPSHQVTQMGQEVILRCVPISNHLYFYWYRQILGQKVEFLVSFYNNEISEKSEIFDDQFSVERPDGSNFTLKIRSTKLEDSAMYFCASGGLAGGETQYFGPGTRLLVL.

V is TRBV19 and J is TRBJ2-6; D unresolved. The germline V gene encodes CDR1 LNHDA and CDR2 SQIVND (reference sequence). CDR3 length: 15 residues. The germline V and J ends were trimmed by 2 bases and 0 bases, with 5 bases remaining between them. CDR3 loop: CASSITPSGANVLTF. In nucleotides, the CDR3 is TGTGCCAGTAGTATAACCCCCTCTGGGGCCAACGTCCTGACTTTC. The full variable domain, rest sourced from reference TRBV19 and TRBJ2-6, is DGGITQSPKYLFRKEGQNVTLSCEQNLNHDAMYWYRQDPGQGLRLIYYSQIVNDFQKGDIAEGYSVSREKKESFPLTVTSAQKNPTAFYLCASSITPSGANVLTFGAGSRLTVL.

By share of the sample, this clone is medium-sized. The J gene is TRBJ2-7, the V gene TRBV6-7; D remains unclear. TRBV6-7 is filed as an ORF, its function uncertain. CDR3 length equals 11 residues. Trimming took 11 bases from V and 7 from J, leaving 15 bases between them. CDR3 coding DNA: TGTGCCTCCGGTCTGGGGTTGGAGCAGTACTTC. Translation: CASGLGLEQYF.

This clone was counted at least ten times. The gene calls are TRBV6-8 and TRBJ2-7, with 10 bases fitting TRBD2. Germline V lookup: CDR1 MNHGY, CDR2 SAAAGT. Trimming cost V 4 bases and J 7 bases; bases outside gene matches: 4. This CDR3 comprises 13 residues. CDR3: CASSLSSGREQYF. The CDR3 DNA reads as TGTGCCAGCAGTTTGAGTAGCGGGAGGGAGCAGTACTTC.

CDR3 residues: CASSIQGSQETQYF. The CDR3 DNA follows: TGTGCCAGTAGTATACAGGGGAGTCAAGAGACCCAGTACTTC. The chain carries TRBV19 and TRBJ2-5; the D gene is possibly TRBD1 (6 bases). The V and J ends lost 2 bases and 2 bases respectively, with 9 bases between them. In germline, CDR1 is LNHDA, CDR2 SQIVND (reference sequence). This CDR3 has 14 amino acids.

This clone came up many times. This chain joins TRBV6-8 and TRBJ2-3, with a possible D match to TRBD2 (6 bases). Trimming removed 0 bases from V and 0 bases from J, with 16 bases in between. The CDR3 is made up of 18 amino acids. Germline V gene data show CDR1 as MNHGY and CDR2 as SAAAGT. The CDR3 reads CASSYSPTSYASTDTQYF. CDR3 nucleotide sequence: TGTGCCAGCAGTTACTCGCCGACTAGTTATGCTAGCACAGATACGCAGTATTTT.

The chain links TRBV6-8 to TRBJ1-2; 7 bases are a match to TRBD1. V was pared by 2 bases and J by 7 bases, with 10 bases of the junction left unmatched. The germline gives CDR1 MNHGY, CDR2 SAAAGT. The CDR3 sequence is 15 residues long. This CDR3 reads CASSYTLETGFGYTF. The CDR3 coding sequence is TGTGCCAGCAGTTACACCCTTGAGACAGGGTTTGGCTACACCTTC.

The chain links TRBV30 to TRBJ2-1; either TRBD1 or TRBD2 may fit D (5 bases each). Trimming stripped 8 bases from V and 8 bases from J, with 22 bases between. The CDR3 totals 14 residues. In germline, CDR1 is GTSNPN, CDR2 SVGIG (reference sequence). The CDR3 spells CAGGSPAGSHEQFF. The DNA of the CDR3 is TGTGCCGGGGGTTCTCCAGCCGGTTCCCATGAGCAGTTCTTC.

The rearrangement links TRBV30 to TRBJ2-3; tentative D call: TRBD2 (6 bases). This CDR3 is 14 amino acids long. Between the trimmed V and J ends, which lost 0 bases and 6 bases, there was a span of 13 bases. From germline, CDR1 is GTSNPN and CDR2 SVGIG (reference sequence). Written as DNA, the CDR3 is TGTGCCTGGAGTGTATTCAGGACTACGGATACGCAGTATTTT. Its translation: CAWSVFRTTDTQYF.